This T cell receptor beta chain derives from a study of T cells in Graves' hyperthyroidism and ophthalmopathy. Patients aged 18 to 65 with hyperthyroidism were newly diagnosed, with duration under 2 months. Lactation, pregnancy, other autoimmune disease or uncontrolled infection excluded patients. This clonotype has just a few counts. Using RNA transcripts as the source, TCR beta CDR3 regions were amplified. The HTBI primer set drove a first-round RT-PCR of the TCR CDR3. From the multiplex PCR reads, TCRdb called clonotypes with MiXCR, one entry per CDR3 protein. The sample lists fewer than 850,000 distinct CDR3 sequences, 15% to 20% occurring once. In germline, CDR1 is LGHNA, CDR2 YSLEER. This CDR3 is built from 15 residues. Trimming stripped 4 bases from V and 1 base from J, with 13 bases between.

This receptor was identified in a man in his forties or fifties with Graves' hyperthyroidism. This rearrangement joins TRBV4-3 to TRBJ1-1, with D perhaps TRBD1 (6 bases). The material sequenced was blood. In nucleotides, the CDR3 is TGCGCCAGCAGCCGCCTCTCAGGGGCGAACACTGAAGCTTTCTTT. This codes for CASSRLSGANTEAFF.